These 12 T cell receptor beta chains share one sample of origin, sequenced in a study of human T cells and chemical hapten exposure. Time point defined: patch test 3, about 24 weeks after DPC sensitization. Treatment of the sample: therapeutic diphenylcyclopropenone sensitization with weekly scalp DPC. TCRdb itself ran the RACE reads through MiXCR, one entry per CDR3 protein. The repertoire holds roughly 84,000 distinct CDR3 sequences, approximately 10% seen once, with roughly 3.7% in the top ten. The sequenced sample was whole blood, obtained in connection with sensitization to the hapten diphenylcyclopropenone (DPC). These receptors were collected from a woman aged 50 to 65 with alopecia areata. Some clones in this sample may be carry-over from other donors' samples.

This clonotype has at least ten counts. The CDR3 bases are TGTGCCAGCAGTCGTTCGGGGGGCTTAGGCAATCAGCCCCAGCATTTT. This gives the protein CASSRSGGLGNQPQHF. This chain joins TRBV6-2 or TRBV6-3 and TRBJ1-5; a possible D gene is TRBD1 (6 bases). V was clipped by 5 bases and J by 2 bases, with 16 bases between them. The CDR3 loop spans 16 amino acids. Germline CDR1 and CDR2: MNHEY and SVGEGT.

There are many counts of this clonotype. The chain couples TRBV5-1 to TRBJ2-1; 15 positions agree with TRBD2. Germline V lookup: CDR1 SGHRS, CDR2 YFSETQ. J gave up 9 bases and V 3 bases, and 4 bases lay outside the gene matches. The CDR3 length is 15 residues. The CDR3 loop reads CASSWGLAGGGEQFF. The CDR3 nucleotides are TGCGCCAGCAGCTGGGGACTAGCGGGAGGAGGTGAGCAGTTCTTC.

With respect to this clonotype: A much more abundant neighbour one base away suggests this may be a read error. The V gene is TRBV29-1, the J gene TRBJ1-2; no definite D call. The CDR3 runs 12 residues. CDR1 is SQVTM, CDR2 ANQGSEA, per germline. The V gene lost 7 bases and the J gene lost 6 bases, with 15 bases spanning the gap. Here the CDR3 reads CSAWGGMNGYTF. Here the CDR3 DNA reads TGCAGCGCCTGGGGAGGCATGAATGGCTACACCTTC.

This chain joins TRBV29-1 and TRBJ2-7, with D possibly matching TRBD1 (7 bases). The V gene lost 0 bases and the J gene lost 5 bases, with 11 bases spanning the gap. Germline loops: CDR1 SQVTM, CDR2 ANQGSEA. The CDR3 runs 13 residues. CDR3 loop: CSVEDRGVNEQYF. The CDR3 DNA reads as TGCAGCGTTGAAGACAGGGGGGTCAACGAGCAGTACTTC.

The chain couples TRBV6-1 to TRBJ1-5; 7 bases are shared with TRBD1. Trimming at V came to 8 bases and at J to 3 bases, leaving 10 bases not matched to a gene. The germline V gene encodes CDR1 MNHNS and CDR2 SASEGT. CDR3 length: 15 residues. The CDR3 loop reads CASGAGTAFNQPQHF. The CDR3 coding sequence is TGTGCCAGCGGCGCCGGGACAGCCTTCAATCAGCCCCAGCATTTT.

The V gene is TRBV12-3 or TRBV12-4, the J gene TRBJ2-1; TRBD2 matches 10 bases. CDR3 length equals 15 residues. The J segment lost 2 bases and the V segment lost 5 bases, leaving 3 bases of the junction unmatched. CDR3 DNA: TGTGCCAGCAGTAGCGGGAGGGTAACCTACAATGAGCAGTTCTTC. As protein: CASSSGRVTYNEQFF.

This clonotype has ten or more counts. CDR3 sequence (DNA): TGTGCCAGCAGCCACCCGGGGCGGGAAAAACTGTTTTTT. The encoded protein is CASSHPGREKLFF. V gene TRBV6-6 combines with J gene TRBJ1-4, with D perhaps matching TRBD1 (5 bases). Per germline, CDR1 MNHNY and CDR2 SVGAGI (reference sequence). Trimming cost V 6 bases and J 8 bases, with 13 bases left between them. The CDR3 runs to 13 residues.

There are a few counts of this clonotype. The V gene is TRBV20-1, the J gene TRBJ2-4; D might be TRBD1 or TRBD2, each matching 5 bases. With 6 bases removed from V and 0 bases from J, the gap between germline ends came to 18 bases. This CDR3 region has 16 residues. Germline V gives CDR1 DFQATT, CDR2 SNEGSKA (reference sequence). As DNA, the CDR3 is TGCAGTGCCCCGATCGTGGGGGAGATAGCCAAAAACATTCAGTACTTC. It yields the protein CSAPIVGEIAKNIQYF.

This clonotype has more than one count but fewer than ten. The chain is built from TRBV5-1 and TRBJ2-5; D possibly corresponds to TRBD1 (5 bases). There are 16 residues in the CDR3. V lost 0 bases, J lost 2 bases, and 14 bases lay in between. Germline values: CDR1 SGHRS, CDR2 YFSETQ. CDR3 nucleotides: TGCGCCAGCAGCTTGGATGAGGCAGGGTTACAAGAGACCCAGTACTTC. Translated: CASSLDEAGLQETQYF.

Ten or more counts support this clonotype. The chain combines TRBV6-4 with TRBJ2-5; no reliable D call. CDR3 length: 14 residues. V lost 0 bases to trimming and J lost 3 bases, with 8 bases between them. Germline values: CDR1 MRHNA, CDR2 SNTAGT. The CDR3 spells CASSDSFKEETQYF. DNA for the CDR3: TGTGCCAGCAGTGACTCTTTCAAGGAAGAGACCCAGTACTTC.

This clonotype was observed at least ten times. The chain links TRBV6-1 to TRBJ2-7; 8 positions agree with TRBD2. The V and J ends lost 1 base and 7 bases, in that order; junction bases with no gene match: 9. Per the germline V gene, CDR1 is MNHNS and CDR2 is SASEGT. The CDR3 sequence is 15 residues long. The CDR3 DNA reads as TGTGCCAGCAGTGAAGGGGGGAGCGGGAGATCAGAGCAGTACTTC. This codes for CASSEGGSGRSEQYF.

This clonotype has only a few counts. The gene calls are TRBV6-2 or TRBV6-3 and TRBJ2-7, with TRBD2 matching 11 bases. V lost 4 bases, J lost 0 bases, and 5 bases stayed unmatched. From germline, CDR1 is MNHEY and CDR2 SVGEGT. The CDR3 sequence is 16 residues long. The CDR3 bases are TGTGCCAGCAGTTCCGCGGGGACTAGCGGCTCCTACGAGCAGTACTTC. Its protein product is CASSSAGTSGSYEQYF.